This T cell receptor (beta chain) is drawn from a study of shared clonotypes between healthy human individuals. Study-wide points: The sampled material consisted only of blood, and tissue repertoires are likely to differ.

Every subset had its genomic DNA shared out evenly among several immunoSEQ plates. Measured with immunoSEQ multiplex PCR; TCRdb has only the in-frame clones, and not every one. The table shows some 490,000 clones, with more than 75% occurring only once. On this clone: Its antigen remains unidentified.

Donors, without exception, were Caucasian adults residing in Nashville, Tennessee. The sequenced sample consisted of PBMCs. The clonotype was recovered from a woman between 40 and 55 years old in good health. Some clones in this sample may be carry-over from other donors' samples.

CDR3 sequence: CASSPAGGGDTQYF. The CDR3 region has the DNA TGTGCCAGCAGTCCAGCAGGGGGCGGAGATACGCAGTATTTT. The chain joins TRBV7-3 to TRBJ2-3, with 8 positions matching TRBD1. This CDR3 is built from 14 residues. CDR1 and CDR2 from the germline V gene are SGHTA and FQGTGA. V dropped 6 bases and J dropped 5; count of bases not matched to a gene: 7.